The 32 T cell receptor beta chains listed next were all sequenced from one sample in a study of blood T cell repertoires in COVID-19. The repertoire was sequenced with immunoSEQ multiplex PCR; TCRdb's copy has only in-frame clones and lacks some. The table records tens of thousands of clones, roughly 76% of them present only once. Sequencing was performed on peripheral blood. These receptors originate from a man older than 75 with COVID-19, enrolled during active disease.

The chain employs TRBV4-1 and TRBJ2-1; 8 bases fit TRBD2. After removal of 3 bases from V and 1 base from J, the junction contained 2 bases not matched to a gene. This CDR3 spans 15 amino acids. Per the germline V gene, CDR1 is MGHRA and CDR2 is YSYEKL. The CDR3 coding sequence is TGCGCCAGCAGCCATCCGGGAGGGTCCTACAATGAGCAGTTCTTC. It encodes CASSHPGGSYNEQFF.

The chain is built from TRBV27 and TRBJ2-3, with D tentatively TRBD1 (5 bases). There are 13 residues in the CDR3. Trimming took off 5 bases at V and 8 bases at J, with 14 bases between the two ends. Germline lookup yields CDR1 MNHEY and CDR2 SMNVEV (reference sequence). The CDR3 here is CASSQMVGATQYF. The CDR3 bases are TGTGCCAGCAGTCAGATGGTAGGGGCTACGCAGTATTTT.

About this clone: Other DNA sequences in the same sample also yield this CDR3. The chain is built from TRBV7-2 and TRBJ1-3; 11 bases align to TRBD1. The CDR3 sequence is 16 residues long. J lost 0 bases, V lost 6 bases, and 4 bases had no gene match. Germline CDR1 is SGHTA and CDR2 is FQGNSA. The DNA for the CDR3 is TGTGCCAGCAGTCGGGACAGGGGGAGCTCTGGAAACACCATATATTTT. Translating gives CASSRDRGSSGNTIYF.

CDR3 DNA: TGTGCCAGCAGTTACTCGAAGAGTAACGGGTTTTATGGCTACACCTTC. Its translation: CASSYSKSNGFYGYTF. The chain joins TRBV6-5 to TRBJ1-2, with D uncertain. This CDR3 spans 16 amino acids. The V end was cut by 0 bases, the J end by 5 bases, with 16 bases between. Germline V CDR1 and CDR2: MNHEY, SVGAGI.

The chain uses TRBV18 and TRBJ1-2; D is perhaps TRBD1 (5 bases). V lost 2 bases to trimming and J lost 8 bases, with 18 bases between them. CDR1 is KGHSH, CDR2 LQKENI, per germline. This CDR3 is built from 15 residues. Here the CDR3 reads CASSPLGGEAGGYTF. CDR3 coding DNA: TGTGCCAGCTCACCATTAGGAGGGGAGGCAGGCGGCTACACCTTC.

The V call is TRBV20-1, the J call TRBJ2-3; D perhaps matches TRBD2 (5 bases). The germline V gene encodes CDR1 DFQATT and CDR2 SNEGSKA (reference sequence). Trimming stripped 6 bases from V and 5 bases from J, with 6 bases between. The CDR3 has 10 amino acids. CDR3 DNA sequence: TGCAGTGCGAGCGGAGATACGCAGTATTTT. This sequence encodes CSASGDTQYF.

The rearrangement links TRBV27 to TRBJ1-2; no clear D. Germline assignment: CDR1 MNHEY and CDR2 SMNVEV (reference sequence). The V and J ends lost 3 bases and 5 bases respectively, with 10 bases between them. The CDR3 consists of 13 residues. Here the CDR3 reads CASSLNIFYGYTF. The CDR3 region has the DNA TGTGCCAGCAGTTTGAACATCTTTTATGGCTACACCTTC.

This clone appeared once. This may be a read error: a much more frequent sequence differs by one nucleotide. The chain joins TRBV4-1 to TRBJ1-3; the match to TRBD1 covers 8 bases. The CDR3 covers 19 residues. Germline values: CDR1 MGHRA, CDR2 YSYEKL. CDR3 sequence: CPSSPQGVRGIVSGNTIYF. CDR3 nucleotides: TGCCCCAGCAGCCCACAGGGGGTTCGGGGTATCGTCTCTGGAAACACCATATATTTT.

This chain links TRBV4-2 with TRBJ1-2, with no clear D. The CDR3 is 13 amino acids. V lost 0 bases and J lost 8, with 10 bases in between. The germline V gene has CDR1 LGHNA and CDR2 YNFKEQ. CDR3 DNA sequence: TGTGCCAGCAGCCAAGATGTCGGGAGGGGCTACACCTTC. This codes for CASSQDVGRGYTF.

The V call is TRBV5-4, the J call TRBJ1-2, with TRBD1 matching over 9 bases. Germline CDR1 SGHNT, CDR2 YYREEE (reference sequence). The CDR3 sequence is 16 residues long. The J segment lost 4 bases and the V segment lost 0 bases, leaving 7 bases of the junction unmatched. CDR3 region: CASSLEDRGITYGYTF. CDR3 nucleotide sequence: TGTGCCAGCAGCTTGGAGGACAGGGGAATTACCTATGGCTACACCTTC.

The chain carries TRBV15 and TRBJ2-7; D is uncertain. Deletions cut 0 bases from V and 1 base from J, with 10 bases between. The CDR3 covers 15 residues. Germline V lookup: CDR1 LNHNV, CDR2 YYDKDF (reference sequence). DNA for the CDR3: TGTGCCACCAGCAGAGATCGCAGAATATCCTACGAGCAGTACTTC. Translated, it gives CATSRDRRISYEQYF.

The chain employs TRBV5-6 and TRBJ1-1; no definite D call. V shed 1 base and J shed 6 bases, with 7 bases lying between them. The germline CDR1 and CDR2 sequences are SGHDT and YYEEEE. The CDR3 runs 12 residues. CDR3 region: CASSLLVSEAFF. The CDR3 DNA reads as TGTGCCAGCAGCTTGTTAGTTTCTGAAGCTTTCTTT.

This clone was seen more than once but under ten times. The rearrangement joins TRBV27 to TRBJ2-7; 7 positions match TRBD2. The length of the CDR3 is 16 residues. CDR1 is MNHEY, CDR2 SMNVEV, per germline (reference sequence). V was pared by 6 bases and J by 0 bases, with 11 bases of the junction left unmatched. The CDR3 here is CASSRRGGAVSYEQYF. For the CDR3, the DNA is TGTGCCAGCAGCCGCCGGGGAGGGGCTGTCTCCTACGAGCAGTACTTC.

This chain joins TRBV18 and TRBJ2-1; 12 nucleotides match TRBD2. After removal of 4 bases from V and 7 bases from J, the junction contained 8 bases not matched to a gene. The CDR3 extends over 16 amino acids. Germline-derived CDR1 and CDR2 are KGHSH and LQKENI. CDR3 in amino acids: CASSRRLAGVSNEQFF. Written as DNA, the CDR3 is TGTGCCAGCTCACGCCGACTAGCGGGAGTCTCGAATGAGCAGTTCTTC.

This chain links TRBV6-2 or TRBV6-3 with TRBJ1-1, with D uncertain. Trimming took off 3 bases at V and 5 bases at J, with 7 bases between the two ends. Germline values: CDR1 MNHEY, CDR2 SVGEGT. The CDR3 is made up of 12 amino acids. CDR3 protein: CASSYSVTEAFF. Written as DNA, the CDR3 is TGTGCCAGCAGTTATAGCGTGACTGAAGCTTTCTTT.

The CDR3 is CASSDESFLQESGNTIYF. DNA for the CDR3: TGTGCCAGCAGTGATGAATCTTTCCTCCAGGAATCTGGAAACACCATATATTTT. The genes are TRBV2 and TRBJ1-3; D remains ambiguous. Germline lookup yields CDR1 SNHLY and CDR2 FYNNEI. V was shortened by 3 bases and J by 1 base, with 19 bases between the two germline ends. There are 18 residues in the CDR3.

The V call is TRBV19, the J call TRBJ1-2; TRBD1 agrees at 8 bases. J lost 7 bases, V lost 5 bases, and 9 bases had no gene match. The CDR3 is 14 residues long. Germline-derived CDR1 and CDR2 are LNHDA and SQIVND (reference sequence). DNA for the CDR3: TGTGCCAGTAGTGTACAGGGGGTAACGGGTGGCTACACCTTC. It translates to CASSVQGVTGGYTF.

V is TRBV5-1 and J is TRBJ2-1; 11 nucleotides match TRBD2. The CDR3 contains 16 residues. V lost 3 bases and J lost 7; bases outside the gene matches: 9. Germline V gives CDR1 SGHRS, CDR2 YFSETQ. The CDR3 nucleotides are TGCGCCAGCAGCTACCTAACTAGCGGGAGAGGAAATGAGCAGTTCTTC. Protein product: CASSYLTSGRGNEQFF.

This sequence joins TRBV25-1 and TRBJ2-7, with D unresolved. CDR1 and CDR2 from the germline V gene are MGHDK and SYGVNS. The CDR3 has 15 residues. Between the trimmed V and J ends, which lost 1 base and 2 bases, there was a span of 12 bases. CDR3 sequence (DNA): TGTGCCAGCAGTGAATTCGGCGGAACCCCCTACGAGCAGTACTTC. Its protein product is CASSEFGGTPYEQYF.

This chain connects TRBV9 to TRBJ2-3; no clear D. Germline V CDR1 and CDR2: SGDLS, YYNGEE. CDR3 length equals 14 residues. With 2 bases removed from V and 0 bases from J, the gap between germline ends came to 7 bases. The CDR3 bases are TGTGCCAGCAGCGTTCTAGGAAGCACAGATACGCAGTATTTT. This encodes CASSVLGSTDTQYF.

CDR3 sequence: CASSPGPDTQYF. The CDR3 nucleotides read TGTGCCAGCTCACCAGGGCCAGATACGCAGTATTTT. This rearrangement joins TRBV18 to TRBJ2-3, with D unclear. This CDR3 is built from 12 residues. Per the germline V gene, CDR1 is KGHSH and CDR2 is LQKENI. Deletions cut 2 bases from V and 4 bases from J, with 4 bases between.

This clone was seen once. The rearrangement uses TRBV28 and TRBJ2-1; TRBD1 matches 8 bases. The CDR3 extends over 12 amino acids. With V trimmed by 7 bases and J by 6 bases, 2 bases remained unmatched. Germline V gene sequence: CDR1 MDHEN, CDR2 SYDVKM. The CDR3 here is CASTTGVNEQFF. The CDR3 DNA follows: TGTGCCAGCACGACAGGGGTCAATGAGCAGTTCTTC.

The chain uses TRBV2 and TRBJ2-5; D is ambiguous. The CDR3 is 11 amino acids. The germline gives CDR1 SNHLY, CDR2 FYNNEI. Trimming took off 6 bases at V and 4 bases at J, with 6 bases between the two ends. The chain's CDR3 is CASSPGETQYF. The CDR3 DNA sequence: TGTGCCAGCAGCCCCGGAGAGACCCAGTACTTC.

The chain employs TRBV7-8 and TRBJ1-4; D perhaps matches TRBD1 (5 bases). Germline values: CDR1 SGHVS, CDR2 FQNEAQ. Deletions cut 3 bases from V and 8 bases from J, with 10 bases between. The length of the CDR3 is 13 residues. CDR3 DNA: TGTGCCAGCAGCTTGGGGCAGCGCGAAAAACTGTTTTTT. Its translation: CASSLGQREKLFF.

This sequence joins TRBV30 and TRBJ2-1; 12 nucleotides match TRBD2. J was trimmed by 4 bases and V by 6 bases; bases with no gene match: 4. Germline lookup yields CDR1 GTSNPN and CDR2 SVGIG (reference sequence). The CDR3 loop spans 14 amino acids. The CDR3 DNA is TGTGCCTGTAGGACTAGCGGGAATTACAATGAGCAGTTCTTC. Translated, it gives CACRTSGNYNEQFF. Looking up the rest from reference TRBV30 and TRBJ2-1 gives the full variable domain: SQTIHQWPATLVQPVGSPLSLECTVEGTSNPNLYWYRQAAGRGLQLLFYSVGIGQISSEVPQNLSASRPQDRQFILSSKKLLLSDSGFYLCACRTSGNYNEQFFGPGTRLTVL.

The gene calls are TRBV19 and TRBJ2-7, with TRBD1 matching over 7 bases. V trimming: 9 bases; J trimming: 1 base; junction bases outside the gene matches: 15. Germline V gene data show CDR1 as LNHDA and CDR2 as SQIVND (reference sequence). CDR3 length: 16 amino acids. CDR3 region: CARCYAPQGVSYEQYF. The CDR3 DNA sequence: TGTGCCAGATGTTACGCTCCTCAGGGGGTTTCCTACGAGCAGTACTTC.

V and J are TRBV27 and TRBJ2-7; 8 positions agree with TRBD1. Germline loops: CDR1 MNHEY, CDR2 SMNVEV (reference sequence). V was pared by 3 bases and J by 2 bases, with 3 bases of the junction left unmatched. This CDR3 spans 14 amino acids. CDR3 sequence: CASSLSGGPYEQYF. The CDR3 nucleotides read TGTGCCAGCAGTTTGTCAGGGGGCCCCTACGAGCAGTACTTC.

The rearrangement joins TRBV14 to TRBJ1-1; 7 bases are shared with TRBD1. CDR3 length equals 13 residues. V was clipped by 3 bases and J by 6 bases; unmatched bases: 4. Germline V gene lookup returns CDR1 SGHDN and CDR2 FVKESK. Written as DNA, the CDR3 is TGTGCCAGCAGCCAGTACAGGGGATCTGAAGCTTTCTTT. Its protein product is CASSQYRGSEAFF. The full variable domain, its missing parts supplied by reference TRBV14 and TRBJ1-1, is EAGVTQFPSHSVIEKGQTVTLRCDPISGHDNLYWYRRVMGKEIKFLLHFVKESKQDESGMPNNRFLAERTGGTYSTLKVQPAELEDSGVYFCASSQYRGSEAFFGQGTRLTVV.

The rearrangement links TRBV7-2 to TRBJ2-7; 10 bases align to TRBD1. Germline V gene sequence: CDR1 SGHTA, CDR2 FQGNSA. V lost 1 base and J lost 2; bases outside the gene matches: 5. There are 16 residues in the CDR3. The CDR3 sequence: CASSLVGGTGAYEQYF. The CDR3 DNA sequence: TGTGCCAGCAGCTTAGTTGGGGGGACAGGGGCCTACGAGCAGTACTTC. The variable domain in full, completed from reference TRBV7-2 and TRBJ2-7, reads GAGVSQSPSNKVTEKGKDVELRCDPISGHTALYWYRQSLGQGLEFLIYFQGNSAPDKSGLPSDRFSAERTGGSVSTLTIQRTQQEDSAVYLCASSLVGGTGAYEQYFGPGTRLTVT.

CDR3 sequence: CSVGFSGNEQFF. CDR3 nucleotides: TGCAGCGTTGGCTTTAGCGGGAATGAGCAGTTCTTC. The chain uses TRBV29-1 and TRBJ2-1, with 7 nucleotides matching TRBD2. In germline, CDR1 is SQVTM, CDR2 ANQGSEA. Germline trimming cut 4 bases from V and 7 bases from J; bases unmatched to any gene: 4. The CDR3 loop spans 12 amino acids.

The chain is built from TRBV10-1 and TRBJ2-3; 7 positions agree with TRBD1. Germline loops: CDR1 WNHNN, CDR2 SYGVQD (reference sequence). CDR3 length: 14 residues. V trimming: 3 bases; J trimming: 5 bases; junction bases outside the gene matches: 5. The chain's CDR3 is CASSESDRLDTQYF. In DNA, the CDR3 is TGCGCCAGCAGTGAATCGGACAGGCTAGATACGCAGTATTTT.

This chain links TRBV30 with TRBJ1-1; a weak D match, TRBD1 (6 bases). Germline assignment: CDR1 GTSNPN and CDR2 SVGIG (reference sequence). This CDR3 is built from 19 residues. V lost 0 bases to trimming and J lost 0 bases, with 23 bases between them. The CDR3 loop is CAWSVGRLGGVIVNTEAFF. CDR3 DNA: TGTGCCTGGAGTGTAGGTAGATTAGGGGGAGTCATTGTGAACACTGAAGCTTTCTTT.